This T cell receptor beta chain came from a study of vaccination effects on CD4 cells after COVID-19. General observations from the study: Few convalescent patients were included, and no early post-infection timepoints were sampled.

The V segment lost 2 bases and the J segment 1 base; nucleotides outside the gene matches: 5. Looked up from germline, CDR1 is MNHEY and CDR2 is SVGEGT. The CDR3 sequence is 16 residues long. Details on this clone: Its antigen is as yet unknown.

Sequenced by immunoSEQ multiplex PCR; TCRdb stores in-frame clones only, minus some. Altogether about 69,000 clones are present, roughly three quarters being singletons, with the ten largest covering 0.75% to 1%. Expansion of antigen-specific CD4+ T cells with viral peptide pools was carried out by the ViraFEST assay before sequencing. An approximately 10-day culture period preceded the isolation of CD4+ T cells. BNT162b2 vaccine or mRNA-1273 vaccine was given to participants in two doses. In the vaccine recipients, nucleocapsid antibodies were negative and there was no prior SARS-CoV-2 infection. Every well housed two million PBMC, which grew in culture alongside around 10 IU/ml IL-2 and approximately 10 ug/ml peptides. Half the medium was swapped for IL-2 medium on days 3 and 7.

Sequences were derived from CD4+ T cells from PBMCs cultured with HCoV-OC43 spike peptides, sampled after COVID-19 vaccination. Subset: HCoV-OC43 spike overlapping peptide pool stimulation. The sequence derives from a human donor who received a COVID-19 vaccine. V gene TRBV6-2 or TRBV6-3 combines with J gene TRBJ2-5; 9 bases align to TRBD2. CDR3 bases: TGTGCCAGCAGTTACCCTAGCGGGGTGTTCCAAGAGACCCAGTACTTC. The encoded protein is CASSYPSGVFQETQYF.